Sequencing of this T cell receptor (beta chain) was carried out in a study of cytomegalovirus exposure and HLA in healthy donors (TCRdb year 2017). In the study overall: According to an earlier analysis of 450 to 650 of the donors, about 179 million T cells yielded over 90 million unique TCR beta sequences and about 300 Gb of sequence data. An early release covering roughly 580 HLA-typed donors comprised roughly 300 gigabases of sequencing data and tens of millions of unique TCR sequences. The genetic ancestry cluster associated with self-reported Caucasian donors included around 76% of the roughly 410 genotyped donors. The study aimed to test whether signatures of past pathogen exposure could be identified by cataloging public T cell receptors. Using immunosequencing, the study profiled T cell repertoires from roughly 650 subjects and related those repertoires to cytomegalovirus serostatus. Besides the first cohort of hundreds of subjects, a separate validation cohort made up of around 120 different subjects was used. To predict cytomegalovirus infection status, the study combined high-throughput TCR immunosequencing, statistical association of individual TCRs with disease status, and machine learning. In a later analysis, previously published TCR beta repertoires from 550 to 750 donors were re-analyzed and high-resolution HLA genotyping was added so that TCR occurrence patterns could be studied. The later analysis used no new phenotypic data to find candidate immune exposures, relying instead on TCR beta sequences and their occurrence across donors. An earlier analysis of nearly 600 of the donors applied high-throughput TCR beta sequencing to assess whether each TCR beta V gene segment acted as functional or pseudogenic. Donor age, sex, ethnicity and CMV serostatus were compiled alongside the repertoire data. A later genetic analysis used genome-wide SNP genotypes for about 65% of the 666 donors, treating that subset as a discovery cohort. Every repertoire in the discovery cohort had been generated on one and the same sequencing platform. HLA typing included class I and class II loci at four-digit resolution. Typing coverage varied by locus: 629-630 donors for A, B, C, DRB1 and DQB1; more than 500 for DQA1; around 610 for DPA1; around 450 for DPB1. Five DR-DQ haplotypes were treated as single units for association and clustering because of strong linkage in the cohort. Across some 400 genotyped donors of the cohort, an average of approximately 220,000 unique TCR beta nucleotide sequences per donor were sequenced, and about a sixth of those sequences were non-productive.

Measured from the cysteine to the phenylalanine, the CDR3 is 16 residues long. Just the 48-base CDR3 DNA is kept, in frame starting at base 1. V drops 2 bases and J drops 3 bases, leaving 16 bases in between. CDR1 and CDR2 were assigned from the germline V gene as MNHEY and SVGAGI. A remark on this clone: What this receptor recognizes is not known. Per-base qualities were not stored, and no clone one base away is much larger.

General findings and caveats noted by the study authors: At a false discovery rate of 0.05, a later analysis linked around 17,000 TCR beta sequences to specific HLA alleles. The classifier was reported to diagnose cytomegalovirus status with high specificity and sensitivity in both the original and validation cohorts. Compared with the roughly 700-donor mean, donors in an Asian-associated ancestry cluster had fewer N-insertions in productive TCRs, according to a later genetic analysis. Correlated functional status among segregating V segments might reflect linkage disequilibrium, but an unknown experimental factor could not be ruled out. When HLA alleles, especially DR and DQ, strongly co-occurred, attributing TCR associations to individual alleles was difficult. V-gene and J-gene trimming of TCR beta chains was associated with a missense DCLRE1C variant in a later genetic analysis, and the association was replicated in an independent cohort. In an earlier analysis of some 640 of the donors, most TCR beta V segments were observed in productive rearrangements about 87% or about 30% of the time, broadly matching IMGT annotations. Over 15 rarely observed V segments, including chromosome 9 orphons, were excluded from the earlier analysis of almost 600 of the donors because counts were too low. It was suggested by the authors that the approach could potentially be generalized to other disease states and immunological phenotypes. In a later analysis, several top co-occurrence clusters were reported to appear linked to parvovirus B19, influenza, CMV and Epstein-Barr virus. Compared with equally common non-associated chains, HLA-associated TCR beta chains in a later analysis were more clonally expanded and had lower generation probabilities. A further reported finding was that TCR beta sequences accurately predicted the HLA-A and HLA-B alleles for most subjects in the first cohort. The study listed approximately 150 TCR beta chains as associated with cytomegalovirus. The presence/absence analyses assumed that sequencing depth was roughly uniform across donors, and that assumption may not be true. Three of the identified cytomegalovirus-associated TCR beta chains were confirmed in vitro to be specific for cytomegalovirus antigens. This cohort had only TCR beta chains sequenced, and the lack of alpha or paired-chain data limited which features could be detected. HLA typing was unavailable for some donors at each locus, so association tests used only the typed subset. According to a later analysis, TCR association rates differed among HLA loci, with DRB1 alleles showing the most associated TCRs and HLA-C alleles showing the fewest. In a later analysis, most CMV-associated TCR beta chains were found to appear HLA-restricted, with HLA associations seemingly driven largely by CMV exposure. Immune exposure information for the cohort was limited to CMV serostatus. A group of highly shared sequence variants was considered likely to be a technical artifact of the sequencing pipeline. Most TCR sequences were seen in very few donors, while some public TCRs were found in many individuals. Some IMGT-functional V segments, including TRBV6-2 and TRBV6-3, could not be told apart with the 87-base-pair reads, so those segments were excluded.

The cohort was made up of under 800 healthy bone marrow donors. At the time of sampling, all cohort members were nominally healthy, though unrecorded immune exposures were likely present. Of the 550 to 750 cohort members, 250 to 300 had positive CMV serostatus and 350 to 450 had negative CMV serostatus, and CMV serostatus was not recorded for the donor. A peripheral blood sample was provided by each donor, and peripheral blood mononuclear cells were used for TCR beta sequencing. The Qiagen DNeasy Blood Extraction Kit was used to extract genomic DNA from the blood cell samples. Library construction relied on the immunoSEQ multiplex PCR assay. The multiplex PCR relied on a mix of 60 forward primers for TCR Vbeta segments and 13 reverse primers for TCR Jbeta segments. The CDR3 region of rearranged TCR beta genes was amplified from genomic DNA by a multiplex PCR assay. The Illumina HiSeq System was used to sequence the amplified TCR beta libraries as 87-base-pair reads. As for the authors' bioinformatics: Across the 500 to 850 repertoires, a later analysis counted approximately 83 million unique TCR beta chains, roughly 11 million of which were shared by at least two donors. Raw reads were error-corrected and collapsed into unique sequences by a nearest-neighbor algorithm in which closely related sequences were merged to remove PCR and sequencing errors. V, D and J gene segments were assigned by aligning CDR3 sequences to IMGT reference sequences. Each retained sequence needed at least a six-nucleotide match to both a V gene segment and a J gene segment. Rearrangements were classified as productive when the CDR3 lacked stop codons and remained in frame with V and J, and all other rearrangements were classified as non-productive. CDR3 was defined according to IMGT convention as the region running from the second conserved V-encoded cysteine to the conserved J-encoded phenylalanine. Sequences without an unambiguous match to a single V gene segment were excluded from the earlier analysis of a few hundred of the donors. In an earlier analysis of some 590 of the donors, V segments were called functional above 56.7% productive rearrangements and were called segregating when the between-donor standard deviation exceeded 5%. A statistical classification framework was built to diagnose cytomegalovirus status from the catalog of TCR beta chain sequences. In a later analysis, V and J genes were assigned by comparing TCR nucleotide sequences against IMGT/GENE-DB human TR gene sequences. A later analysis assigned CDR3 sequences and most-parsimonious VDJ recombination scenarios with the TCRdist pipeline. In a later analysis, each TCR beta chain was defined by its CDR3 amino acid sequence together with its V-gene family, and reads lacking a unique V-gene family were excluded. A later analysis removed over 500 highly shared, low-generation-probability nucleotide sequences to deal with suspected cross-contamination and a sequencing artifact. In a later analysis, a clonal expansion index was calculated for each public chain from normalized within-repertoire ranks of inferred template counts. A later analysis computed generation probabilities with a VDJ recombination model fitted to out-of-frame rearrangements, and checked the results against IGoR. In a later analysis, hypergeometric tests were used to score TCR-TCR, TCR-HLA and TCR-CMV co-occurrence, with a repertoire-size bias correction applied to TCR pairs. In a later analysis, false discovery rates were estimated by permuting HLA or CMV assignments 20 times. A later analysis grouped co-occurring TCRs with DBSCAN, adding TCRdist sequence similarity when clustering within HLA-allele-positive subsets. For co-occurrence clustering, repertoires with fewer than 30,000 or more than 120,000 public chains were excluded, along with roughly 5 repertoires with anomalous nucleotide sharing. TCRdb provides this immuneACCESS table in a form limited to in-frame rearrangements. Some clones are lacking; in checked studies, under half of them reflect an unresolved V gene, and why the rest are absent is not known. Clone size and V and J calls were adopted from that table, with D and trimming inferred from the DNA. The sample includes around 20,000 clones, with about four fifths observed a single time. The top ten clonotypes cover over 20% of the sample.

The receptor's source is a human donor in good health. The rearranged segments are TRBV6-5 and TRBJ1-2, with TRBD1 as a weak D call on 5 bases. The material sequenced was PBMCs. The nucleotide sequence reads TGTGCCAGCAGTTACCCGATAGGGGTTGGGGACTATGGCTACACCTTC. Translated, this is CASSYPIGVGDYGYTF.